Below, 22 T cell receptor beta chains from the same sample are listed, as sequenced in a study of blood T cell repertoires in COVID-19. TCRdb keeps only in-frame clones here, not all; method: immunoSEQ multiplex PCR. Of about 300,000 clones listed, 89% were seen once; the top ten hold approximately 1.8%. Sequenced material: peripheral blood. These receptors all stem from a woman aged 25 to 39 with COVID-19, enrolled during active disease.

The CDR3 region is CASSWDRSYGYTF. The CDR3 region has the DNA TGTGCCAGCAGCTGGGACAGATCCTATGGCTACACCTTC. The chain carries TRBV5-4 and TRBJ1-2, with 7 bases identical to TRBD1. Germline lookup yields CDR1 SGHNT and CDR2 YYREEE (reference sequence). This CDR3 has 13 residues. V shed 3 bases and J 4 bases; nucleotides not matched to a gene: 3.

The chain employs TRBV19 and TRBJ1-1; D uncertain. Germline V lookup: CDR1 LNHDA, CDR2 SQIVND (reference sequence). The length of the CDR3 is 10 residues. Trimming shortened V by 7 bases and J by 6 bases, and 6 bases separated the two germline ends. CDR3 bases: TGTGCCAGTATGAGCGCTGAAGCTTTCTTT. Translating it yields CASMSAEAFF.

This sequence joins TRBV3-1 (or the pseudogene TRBV3-2) and TRBJ1-2, with 12 positions matching TRBD1. In germline, CDR1 is LGHDT, CDR2 YNNKEL (reference sequence). V shed 1 base, J shed 5 bases, and the junction held 5 bases outside the gene matches. This CDR3 spans 16 amino acids. The CDR3: CASSQVGGQGAYGYTF. Written as DNA, the CDR3 is TGTGCCAGCAGCCAAGTCGGGGGACAGGGGGCGTATGGCTACACCTTC.

The J gene is TRBJ1-1, the V gene TRBV9; D unclear. The CDR3 totals 15 residues. The V gene lost 3 bases and the J gene lost 3 bases, with 15 bases spanning the gap. Germline-derived CDR1 and CDR2 are SGDLS and YYNGEE. CDR3 loop: CASSAVGGQYTEAFF. CDR3 coding DNA: TGTGCCAGCAGCGCCGTTGGTGGGCAGTACACTGAAGCTTTCTTT.

The rearrangement joins TRBV19 to TRBJ1-5; no clear D. V shed 4 bases and J shed 3 bases, with 7 bases lying between them. CDR3 size: 13 residues. CDR1 is LNHDA and CDR2 is SQIVND in the germline V gene (reference sequence). The CDR3 loop reads CASSTSSNQPQHF. CDR3 coding DNA: TGTGCCAGTAGTACGAGTTCCAATCAGCCCCAGCATTTT.

The chain couples TRBV6-4 to TRBJ2-1; TRBD2 aligns across 8 bases. Trimming removed 4 bases from V and 6 bases from J; junction bases left unmatched: 14. The CDR3 is 17 amino acids. Germline CDR1 reads MRHNA; CDR2 reads SNTAGT. CDR3 sequence: CASSAVPTGGQRNEQFF. Written as DNA, the CDR3 is TGTGCCAGCAGTGCCGTCCCTACGGGGGGGCAACGCAATGAGCAGTTCTTC.

The gene calls are TRBV7-9 and TRBJ1-4; TRBD1 might be the D (6 bases). CDR1 SEHNR and CDR2 FQNEAQ come from the germline V gene (reference sequence). V lost 5 bases, J lost 4 bases, and 14 bases lay in between. The CDR3 extends over 15 amino acids. As DNA, the CDR3 is TGTGCCAGCAGCGTAACGACAGGCCGTAATGAAAAACTGTTTTTT. Protein sequence: CASSVTTGRNEKLFF.

The rearrangement joins TRBV21-1 to TRBJ1-1; the DNA was not used to check the table's D call, TRBD1. TRBV21-1 is deemed a pseudogene. This CDR3 comprises 11 residues. This chain's CDR3 is CASNYRVGAFF. The DNA for the CDR3 is TGTGCCAGCAACTACAGGGTGGGAGCTTTCTTT.

The chain couples TRBV29-1 to TRBJ1-1, with D perhaps TRBD1 (6 bases). CDR1 SQVTM and CDR2 ANQGSEA come from the germline V gene. The V and J ends lost 3 bases and 4 bases respectively, with 18 bases between them. CDR3 length equals 15 residues. CDR3 sequence (DNA): TGCAGCGTTGACGAACTACAGGGTTTGGGCACTGAAGCTTTCTTT. Its translation is CSVDELQGLGTEAFF. The full variable domain, its missing parts supplied by reference TRBV29-1 and TRBJ1-1, is SAVISQKPSRDICQRGTSLTIQCQVDSQVTMMFWYRQQPGQSLTLIATANQGSEATYESGFVIDKFPISRPNLTFSTLTVSNMSPEDSSIYLCSVDELQGLGTEAFFGQGTRLTVV.

The V call is TRBV4-1, the J call TRBJ1-2; 9 nucleotides align to TRBD1. V was pared by 2 bases and J by 5 bases, with 3 bases of the junction left unmatched. Germline CDR1 MGHRA, CDR2 YSYEKL. The CDR3 runs 14 residues. DNA for the CDR3: TGCGCCAGCAGCCAACCCGGGACAGGGTATGGCTACACCTTC. This translates into CASSQPGTGYGYTF.

The chain links TRBV2 to TRBJ1-5; 8 positions match TRBD1. Trimming took 6 bases from V and 3 from J; bases not matched to a gene: 10. Germline assignment: CDR1 SNHLY and CDR2 FYNNEI. The CDR3 length is 16 residues. CDR3 nucleotide sequence: TGTGCCAGCAGCGAGGGGGACAGGCTCCTCAATCAGCCCCAGCATTTT. Its protein is CASSEGDRLLNQPQHF.

The V call is TRBV7-6, the J call TRBJ1-3, with D possibly being TRBD1 (5 bases). The germline CDR1 and CDR2 sequences are SGHVS and FNYEAQ. Trimming shortened V by 5 bases and J by 3 bases, and 17 bases separated the two germline ends. CDR3 length: 16 residues. The CDR3 loop reads CASSPGGQGDGNTIYF. CDR3 DNA sequence: TGTGCCAGCAGCCCGGGGGGTCAAGGGGATGGAAACACCATATATTTT.

The chain recombines TRBV6-1 with TRBJ2-7; 11 nucleotides match TRBD1. The V gene end was trimmed by 2 bases and the J gene end by 3 bases; junction bases not matched to a gene: 3. From germline, CDR1 is MNHNS and CDR2 SASEGT. CDR3 length: 15 amino acids. CDR3 in amino acids: CASSEWGQGDYEQYF. CDR3 nucleotide sequence: TGTGCCAGCAGTGAATGGGGACAGGGGGACTACGAGCAGTACTTC.

With respect to this clone: This sample also contains other DNA sequences that code for the same CDR3. V and J are TRBV5-1 and TRBJ1-1; the D gene is possibly TRBD1 (6 bases). This CDR3 spans 13 amino acids. Germline V CDR1 and CDR2: SGHRS, YFSETQ. Trimming stripped 2 bases from V and 1 base from J, with 6 bases between. CDR3: CASSLGGNTEAFF. The DNA of the CDR3 is TGCGCCAGCAGCTTAGGGGGGAACACTGAAGCTTTCTTT.

The genes are TRBV7-6 and TRBJ1-3; D unclear. The germline gives CDR1 SGHVS, CDR2 FNYEAQ. The ends were cut back, 0 bases at V and 1 base at J, with 22 bases in the middle. The CDR3 sequence is 20 residues long. The CDR3 bases are TGTGCCAGCAGCTTAGCGATGAGGGCATCGCCATGGATTTCTGGAAACACCATATATTTT. This encodes CASSLAMRASPWISGNTIYF.

CDR3 protein: CASSFTGGGEQFF. The DNA of the CDR3 is TGCGCCAGCTCCTTCACAGGGGGGGGTGAGCAGTTCTTC. The chain employs TRBV5-1 and TRBJ2-1; D possibly corresponds to TRBD1 (8 bases). Between the trimmed V and J ends, which lost 7 bases and 9 bases, there was a span of 17 bases. The CDR3 totals 13 residues. CDR1 is SGHRS, CDR2 YFSETQ, per germline. The full variable domain, in which reference TRBV5-1 and TRBJ2-1 provide the parts outside the CDR3, is KAGVTQTPRYLIKTRGQQVTLSCSPISGHRSVSWYQQTPGQGLQFLFEYFSETQRNKGNFPGRFSGRQFSNSRSEMNVSTLELGDSALYLCASSFTGGGEQFFGPGTRLTVL.

The chain has TRBV7-8 and TRBJ2-1, with D possibly matching TRBD2 (5 bases). V shed 0 bases and J shed 8 bases, with 5 bases lying between them. Germline V gene lookup returns CDR1 SGHVS and CDR2 FQNEAQ. The CDR3 covers 12 residues. In DNA form, the CDR3 reads TGTGCCAGCAGCTTAGCGCGGGATGAGCAGTTCTTC. Encoded protein: CASSLARDEQFF.

The chain is built from TRBV7-8 and TRBJ1-5; D is undetermined. This CDR3 contains 17 residues. Germline CDR1 reads SGHVS; CDR2 reads FQNEAQ. V lost 5 bases and J 4 bases, leaving 21 bases between the germline ends. CDR3 sequence (DNA): TGTGCCAGCAGCCCCCGGGATCCCACCTTTCGGAATCAGCCCCAGCATTTT. The encoded protein is CASSPRDPTFRNQPQHF. Together with reference TRBV7-8 and TRBJ1-5, the CDR3 gives the full variable domain: GAGVSQSPRYKVAKRGQDVALRCDPISGHVSLFWYQQALGQGPEFLTYFQNEAQLDKSGLPSDRFFAERPEGSVSTLKIQRTQQEDSAVYLCASSPRDPTFRNQPQHFGDGTRLSIL.

CDR3 DNA sequence: TGTGCCAGCAGCTTATCAGGGGGCTATGGCTACACCTTC. Residues: CASSLSGGYGYTF. The chain carries TRBV7-9 and TRBJ1-2, with TRBD1 matching 7 bases. The CDR3 runs to 13 residues. After removal of 2 bases from V and 4 bases from J, the junction contained 1 base not matched to a gene. Germline CDR1 reads SEHNR; CDR2 reads FQNEAQ (reference sequence).

V usage is TRBV5-1 and J usage is TRBJ2-3; D unclear. Between the trimmed V and J ends, which lost 4 bases and 0 bases, there was a span of 12 bases. The length of the CDR3 is 15 residues. Germline values: CDR1 SGHRS, CDR2 YFSETQ. CDR3 loop: CASSPGAPSTDTQYF. In DNA, the CDR3 is TGCGCCAGCAGCCCAGGTGCTCCTAGCACAGATACGCAGTATTTT.

The V gene is TRBV5-6, the J gene TRBJ1-2; D uncertain. V was cut by 3 bases and J by 4 bases, with 13 bases left in between. The V gene's germline CDR1 is SGHDT and CDR2 YYEEEE. This CDR3 has 14 amino acids. CDR3 nucleotides: TGTGCCAGCAGCTCCGGGGTCAGGAGCTATGGCTACACCTTC. This translates into CASSSGVRSYGYTF.

The rearrangement joins TRBV5-1 to TRBJ1-2; 8 positions match TRBD1. Germline V gives CDR1 SGHRS, CDR2 YFSETQ. Losses at the gene ends were 6 bases for V and 0 bases for J; bases not matched to a gene: 4. The CDR3 covers 14 residues. DNA of the CDR3: TGCGCCAGCACGGCGACAGGGGCTAACTATGGCTACACCTTC. Protein: CASTATGANYGYTF.